The rows below give T cell receptor beta chains drawn from one sample of a study of shared clonotypes between healthy human individuals. Sequencing used immunoSEQ multiplex PCR; TCRdb keeps in-frame clones, though not all of them. The top ten clones hold roughly 0.57% of a sample with 900,000 to 1,200,000 clones, about 84% of them seen once. Specimen: memory CD4+ T cells from PBMCs. These receptors were collected from a man aged 18-30 years in good health. Some clones in this sample may be carry-over from other donors' samples. The CDR3 runs from the conserved cysteine through the conserved F or W. The D gene is left open where the match is weak. Clone size is not always given. Where it is, it says once, few, many or a class for expanded clones.

>.|TRBJ2-1|.|TRBV27
CASSPYLLVDSEQFF
TGTGCCAGCAGTCCCTATCTCCTGGTCGATAGTGAGCAGTTCTTC
>.|TRBJ1-2|.|TRBV2
CASRTGTDGLHYGYTF
TGTGCCAGCAGAACCGGGACCGATGGACTTCATTATGGCTACACCTTC
>.|TRBJ2-7|few|TRBV23-1
CASSQSPVRQKKPYEQYF
TGCGCCAGCAGTCAATCTCCCGTTAGACAGAAAAAACCCTACGAGCAGTACTTC
>.|TRBJ2-5|once|TRBV18
CASSLRTAPETQYF
TGTGCCAGCTCACTGAGGACGGCCCCAGAGACCCAGTACTTC
>TRBD1|TRBJ1-1|.|TRBV2
CASSRKGTANTEAFF
TGTGCCAGCAGTCGCAAGGGGACAGCGAACACTGAAGCTTTCTTT
>.|TRBJ2-7|once|TRBV11-2
CASSLDNGQQGYF
TGTGCCAGCAGCTTAGATAACGGACAACAGGGATACTTC
>TRBD2|TRBJ2-1|.|TRBV5-1
CASSLDPLAGGYNEQFF
TGCGCCAGCAGCTTGGACCCACTAGCGGGAGGTTACAATGAGCAGTTCTTC
>TRBD1|TRBJ1-2|.|TRBV5-6
CASSYRGGYTF
TGTGCCAGCAGCTACAGGGGTGGCTACACCTTC
>.|TRBJ1-5|many|TRBV6-1
CASSFQVNQPQHF
TGTGCCAGCAGTTTTCAGGTCAATCAGCCCCAGCATTTT
>TRBD2|TRBJ2-2|once|TRBV4-3
CASSQDLGGSGSPTGELFF
TGCGCCAGCAGCCAAGATTTAGGGGGTAGCGGGAGTCCCACCGGGGAGCTGTTTTTT
>TRBD1|TRBJ2-7|.|TRBV4-1
CASSQGTGGSTYEQYF
TGCGCCAGCAGCCAGGGAACAGGGGGATCCACCTACGAGCAGTACTTC
>TRBD2|TRBJ2-1|.|TRBV9
CASSQRGTSGNNEQFF
TGTGCCAGCAGCCAAAGAGGGACTAGCGGCAACAATGAGCAGTTCTTC
>.|TRBJ2-5|.|TRBV29-1
CSVETPGSRETQYF
TGCAGCGTTGAAACCCCGGGAAGCCGGGAGACCCAGTACTTC
>TRBD1|TRBJ1-5|.|TRBV6-6
CASSRTGEPSSQHF
TGTGCCAGCAGTAGGACAGGGGAACCCTCTTCCCAGCATTTT
>.|TRBJ1-1|.|TRBV18
CASSPPQGDIAEAFF
TGTGCCAGCTCACCCCCACAGGGTGATATTGCTGAAGCTTTCTTT
>.|TRBJ2-1|.|TRBV5-4
CASSLTAVNEQFF
TGTGCCAGCAGCTTGACCGCGGTCAATGAGCAGTTCTTC
>.|TRBJ2-7|.|TRBV13
CASSPSNWDHEQYF
TGTGCCAGCAGCCCCTCCAACTGGGACCACGAGCAGTACTTC
>.|TRBJ2-1|.|TRBV27
CASSFLNRYNEQFF
TGTGCCAGCAGTTTCCTTAACAGGTACAATGAGCAGTTCTTC
>.|TRBJ1-1|once|TRBV7-8
CASSIRGNTEAFF
TGTGCCAGCAGCATAAGGGGAAACACTGAAGCTTTCTTT
>TRBD1|TRBJ1-3|.|TRBV5-4
CASSQQGVGNTIYF
TGTGCCAGCAGCCAACAGGGGGTGGGAAACACCATATATTTT
>.|TRBJ2-3|.|TRBV6-1
CASSQNPGYTDTQYF
TGTGCCAGCAGCCAAAATCCGGGTTACACAGATACGCAGTATTTT
>.|TRBJ2-7|.|TRBV27
CASSFRWGAYEQYF
TGTGCCAGCAGTTTTCGTTGGGGGGCCTACGAGCAGTACTTC
>.|TRBJ1-5|.|TRBV9
CASSAGHRPNQPQHF
TGTGCCAGCAGCGCGGGACATCGGCCTAATCAGCCCCAGCATTTT
>.|TRBJ1-2|once|TRBV15
CATSRDHGGYTF
TGTGCCACCAGCAGAGACCATGGTGGCTACACCTTC
>.|TRBJ2-1|.|TRBV10-3
CAITPDQTYNEQFF
TGTGCCATCACCCCCGATCAAACCTACAATGAGCAGTTCTTC
>TRBD1|TRBJ2-2|.|TRBV2
CASRERPGGARAGELFF
TGTGCCAGCAGGGAAAGACCAGGGGGCGCTCGTGCCGGGGAGCTGTTTTTT
>.|TRBJ2-5|.|TRBV5-1
CASSLGSPSRETQYF
TGCGCCAGCAGCTTAGGCAGCCCTTCAAGGGAGACCCAGTACTTC
>.|TRBJ2-5|once|TRBV7-6
CASTPGGTQETQYF
TGTGCCAGCACCCCGGGCGGGACCCAAGAGACCCAGTACTTC
>.|TRBJ2-3|.|TRBV5-4
CASSLEDTQYF
TGTGCCAGCAGCTTGGAGGATACGCAGTATTTT
>TRBD2|TRBJ2-7|.|TRBV11-2
CASSLDQLAAYEQYF
TGTGCCAGCAGCTTAGATCAACTAGCGGCCTACGAGCAGTACTTC